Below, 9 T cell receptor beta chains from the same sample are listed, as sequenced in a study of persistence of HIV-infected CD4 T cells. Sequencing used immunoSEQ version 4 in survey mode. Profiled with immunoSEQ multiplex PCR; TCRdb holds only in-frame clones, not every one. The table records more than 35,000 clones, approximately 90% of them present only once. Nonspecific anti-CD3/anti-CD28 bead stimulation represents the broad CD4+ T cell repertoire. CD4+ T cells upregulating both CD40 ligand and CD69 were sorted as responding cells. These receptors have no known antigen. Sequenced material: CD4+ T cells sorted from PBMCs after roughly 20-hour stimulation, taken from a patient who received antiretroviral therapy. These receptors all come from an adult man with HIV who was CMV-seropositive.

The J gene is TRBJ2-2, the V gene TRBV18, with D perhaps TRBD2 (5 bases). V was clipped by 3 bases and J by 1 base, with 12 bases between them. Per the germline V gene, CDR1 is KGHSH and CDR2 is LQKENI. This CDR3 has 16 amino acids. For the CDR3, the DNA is TGTGCCAGCTCACCGCAGCGGACTTTGAACACCGGGGAGCTGTTTTTT. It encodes CASSPQRTLNTGELFF.

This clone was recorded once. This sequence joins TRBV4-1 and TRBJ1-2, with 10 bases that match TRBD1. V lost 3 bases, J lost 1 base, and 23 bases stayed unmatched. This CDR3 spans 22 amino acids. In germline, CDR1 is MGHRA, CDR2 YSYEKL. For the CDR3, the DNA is TGCGCCAGCAGCCATCTCCCCTCCTATTGGACAGGGGGGGGCCTCAGTAACTATGGCTACACCTTC. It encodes CASSHLPSYWTGGGLSNYGYTF.

The CDR3 sequence is CASSLGAGEYNSPLHF. In DNA form, the CDR3 reads TGTGCCAGCAGCTTAGGTGCAGGCGAATATAATTCACCCCTCCACTTT. The chain carries TRBV7-8 and TRBJ1-6, with no clear D. Trimming pared 1 base from V and 4 bases from J, leaving 11 bases between. Germline CDR1 and CDR2: SGHVS and FQNEAQ. The CDR3 contains 16 residues.

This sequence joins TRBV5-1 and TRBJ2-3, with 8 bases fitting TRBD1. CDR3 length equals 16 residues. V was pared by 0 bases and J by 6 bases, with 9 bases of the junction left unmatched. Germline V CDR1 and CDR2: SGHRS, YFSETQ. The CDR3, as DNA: TGCGCCAGCAGCTTGGAGGGACAGGTCGGCGTGGATACGCAGTATTTT. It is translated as CASSLEGQVGVDTQYF. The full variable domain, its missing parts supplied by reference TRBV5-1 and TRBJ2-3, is KAGVTQTPRYLIKTRGQQVTLSCSPISGHRSVSWYQQTPGQGLQFLFEYFSETQRNKGNFPGRFSGRQFSNSRSEMNVSTLELGDSALYLCASSLEGQVGVDTQYFGPGTRLTVL.

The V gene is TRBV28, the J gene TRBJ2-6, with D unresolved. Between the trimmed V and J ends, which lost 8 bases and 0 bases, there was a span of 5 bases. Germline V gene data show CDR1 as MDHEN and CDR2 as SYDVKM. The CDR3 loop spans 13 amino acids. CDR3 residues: CASLFSGANVLTF. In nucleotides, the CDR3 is TGTGCCAGCCTATTCTCTGGGGCCAACGTCCTGACTTTC.

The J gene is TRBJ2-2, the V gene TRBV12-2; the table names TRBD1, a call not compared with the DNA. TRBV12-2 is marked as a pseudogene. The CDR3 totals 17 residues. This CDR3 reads CASRLAVETGSTGELFF. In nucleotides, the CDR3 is TGTGCAAGTCGCTTAGCGGTCGAGACAGGGAGCACCGGGGAGCTGTTTTTT.

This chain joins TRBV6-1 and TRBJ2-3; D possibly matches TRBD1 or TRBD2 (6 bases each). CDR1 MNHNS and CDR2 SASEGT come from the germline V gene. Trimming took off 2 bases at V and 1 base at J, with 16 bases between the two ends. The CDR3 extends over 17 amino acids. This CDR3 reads CASSELERGAGTDTQYF. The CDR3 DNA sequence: TGTGCCAGCAGTGAATTGGAAAGGGGGGCGGGCACAGATACGCAGTATTTT.

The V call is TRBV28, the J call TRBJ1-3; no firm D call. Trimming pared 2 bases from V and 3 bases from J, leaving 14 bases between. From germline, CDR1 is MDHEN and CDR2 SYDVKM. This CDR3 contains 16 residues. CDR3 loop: CASSLVPSLGGNTIYF. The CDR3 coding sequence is TGTGCCAGCAGTTTAGTACCCAGCTTAGGTGGAAACACCATATATTTT.

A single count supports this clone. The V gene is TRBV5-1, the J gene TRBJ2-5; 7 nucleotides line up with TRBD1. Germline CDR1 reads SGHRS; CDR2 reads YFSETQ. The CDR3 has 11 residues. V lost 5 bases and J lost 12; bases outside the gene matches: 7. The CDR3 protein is CASSQAGTEYF. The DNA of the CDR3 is TGCGCCAGCAGTCAGGCCGGGACAGAGTACTTC.